Listed below are T cell receptor beta chains from one sample, sequenced in a study of T cells in Graves' hyperthyroidism and ophthalmopathy. From the multiplex PCR reads, TCRdb called clonotypes with MiXCR, one entry per CDR3 protein. Here the sample spans 800,000 or so distinct CDR3 sequences, 38% being singletons. The sample was blood. These receptors were obtained from a man between 18 and 29 years old with Graves' hyperthyroidism. Both conserved end residues are part of each CDR3. D genes are given only for firm matches. Size is omitted from some rows. Given values are once, few, many or a class for expanded clones.

V gene	clone size	D gene	J gene	CDR3 DNA	CDR3 protein
TRBV11-2	few	TRBD2	TRBJ2-2	TGTGCCATTGCCTACGGGGGGTCGAACACCGGGGAGCTGTTTTTT	CAIAYGGSNTGELFF
TRBV9	few	TRBD2	TRBJ2-2	TGTGCCAGCAGCCTGCGGGGGGTGAACACCGGGGAGCTGTTTTTT	CASSLRGVNTGELFF
TRBV5-1	.	TRBD2	TRBJ2-5	TGCGCCAGCAGCTTGGGGGGACTAGCGGGTGTGCTCCAAGAGACCCAGTACTTC	CASSLGGLAGVLQETQYF
TRBV7-2	.	.	TRBJ2-7	TGTGCCAGCAGCCATGGGCCCCTCCACTTC	CASSHGPLHF
TRBV9	many	.	TRBJ1-6	TGTGCCAGCAGCTCACTTCATGGGCAGGCGGATTCACCCCTCCACTTT	CASSSLHGQADSPLHF
TRBV20-1	.	.	TRBJ2-7	TGCAGTGCTAGAGAGGACGGGGCCCACTTTCGCTCCTACGAGCAGTACTTC	CSAREDGAHFRSYEQYF
TRBV7-2	.	TRBD2	TRBJ2-7	TGTGCCAGCAGCACCTATAGCGGGAGTGGGTACGAGCAGTACTTC	CASSTYSGSGYEQYF
TRBV20-1	.	TRBD2	TRBJ2-5	TGCAGTGCTATATTTCAGCGGGGGGTTCAAGAGACCCAGTACTTC	CSAIFQRGVQETQYF
TRBV20-1	many	.	TRBJ1-1	TGCAGTGCTAAGGGGGGTGTCGACACTGAAGCTTTCTTT	CSAKGGVDTEAFF
TRBV7-9	many	TRBD2	TRBJ2-7	TGTGCCAGCAGCTCGAGCGGGAGGTTGGACGAGCAGTACTTC	CASSSSGRLDEQYF
TRBV5-4	.	.	TRBJ1-1	TGTGCCAGCAGCTTGTGGCAGGGAATCACTGAAACTTTCTTT	CASSLWQGITETFF
TRBV6-5	few	.	TRBJ1-6	TGTGCCAGCAGTGACGGGACTGCAGTCTATAATTCACCCCTCCACTTT	CASSDGTAVYNSPLHF
TRBV20-1	many	.	TRBJ1-1	TGCAGTGCTAGACCGCCGGCCGGTGAAGCTTTCTTT	CSARPPAGEAFF
TRBV9	few	TRBD1	TRBJ2-7	TGTGCCAGCAGCCTGGGACAGGTCGAAGGGGAGCAGTACTTC	CASSLGQVEGEQYF
TRBV6-5	.	.	TRBJ1-2	TGTGCCAGCAGCGACTTGGCCCTACCCGATGGCTACACCTTC	CASSDLALPDGYTF
TRBV11-1	.	.	TRBJ1-2	TGTGCCAGCAGCTCCGAGACAGGAGGAGATGGCTACACCTTC	CASSSETGGDGYTF
TRBV10-3	.	TRBD1	TRBJ1-5	TGTGCCATCAGTTTCGACAGGGAGGTCAATCAGCCCCAGCATTTT	CAISFDREVNQPQHF
TRBV7-9	few	TRBD1	TRBJ2-7	TGTGCCAGCAGTGAAGCGACAGGGGGGGAGCAGTACTTC	CASSEATGGEQYF
TRBV11-2	.	.	TRBJ2-7	TGTGCCAGCAGCTCACCGGGGCCGTTATATTCCTACGAGCAGTACTTC	CASSSPGPLYSYEQYF
TRBV19	.	.	TRBJ2-6	TGTGCCAGTAGTATTGGAGCGAACACTGGGGCCAACGTCCTGACTTTC	CASSIGANTGANVLTF
TRBV2	.	TRBD1	TRBJ1-6	TGTGCCAGCCAAGGACAGGGAAGTTCACCCCTCCACTTT	CASQGQGSSPLHF
TRBV25-1	.	.	TRBJ1-2	TGTGCCAGCAGTGTTCCGGGGCAGTTTCACTATGGCTACACCTTC	CASSVPGQFHYGYTF
TRBV25-1	many	.	TRBJ2-7	TGTGCCAGCAGTGAATATTTTCCAGACTCCTACGAGCAGTACTTC	CASSEYFPDSYEQYF
TRBV10-3	.	.	TRBJ1-1	TGTGCCATCAGTGAGTTTGGAGGCATGAACACTGAAGCTTTCTTC	CAISEFGGMNTEAFF
TRBV2	few	.	TRBJ1-5	TGTGCCAGCAGTTACTCGAGAGCGCAGCCTAATCAGCCCCAGCATTTT	CASSYSRAQPNQPQHF
TRBV7-2	many	.	TRBJ1-1	TGTGCCAGCAGCCGTTGGCCGAACACTGAAGCTTTCTTT	CASSRWPNTEAFF